Sequencing of this T cell receptor (beta chain) was carried out in a study of shared clonotypes between healthy human individuals (dated by TCRdb to the early 2020s). Concerning the study at large: A couple of women and a few men aged 18 to 49 years were included in the cohort. For each donor, CD4 naive and CD4 memory were each given three plates, CD8 naive was given two plates, and CD8 memory was given one plate. To estimate repertoire size and how much clonotypes are shared between individuals, the study performed deep sequencing of blood TCR repertoires from a few healthy adults. To increase sequencing depth and limit assay-specific biases, TCR repertoire library preparation and sequencing were carried out by different laboratories using diverse techniques. Between about 0.94 and 8.9 billion PBMCs per donor were obtained by leukapheresis.

Donors were healthy HIV-negative adults with no recently reported acute infections or vaccinations. All donors were Caucasian adults living in Nashville, Tennessee, USA. CD8 memory samples were composed of magnetically selected CD45RO+ cells combined with CCR7-negative CD45RA+ effector memory (TemRA) cells. Blood was collected by leukapheresis, and PBMCs were isolated by Ficoll-Histopaque density gradient centrifugation and then cryopreserved in liquid nitrogen vapor phase. Analytical flow cytometry was used to check the purity and quantity of each magnetically sorted T cell population. Genomic DNA was isolated from each sorted fraction and quantified by UV absorbance on a Nanodrop 2000c. Only one count was recorded for this clone. What this receptor recognizes is not known. Per-base quality was not reported, and no clone a single base away is much larger than it. The same CDR3 can be traced to other DNA sequences in this sample.

General conclusions and limits of the study: Sampling was restricted to blood, and TCR repertoires in tissue are likely to differ from TCR repertoires in blood. Higher generation probabilities were observed for clonotypes shared by all four sorted-subset donors than for non-shared clonotypes. Incomplete sequencing was indicated by rarefaction of sorted-subset datasets, despite the large sequencing depth. The genetic and exposure-history diversity represented was limited by the small number of donors. Roughly 5% of naive CD4, around 3.5% of naive CD8, about 2.4% of memory CD4, and more than 0.35% of memory CD8 clonotypes were shared across several donors. Based on pairwise subsampling, the degree of clonotype sharing among donors was expected to be affected by sequencing depth. Naive subsets generally had larger estimated clonotype richness than memory subsets did.

Using the deep immunoSEQ assay, multiplex PCR amplified TCR CDR3 regions from genomic DNA. Extracted genomic DNA from each cell subset was distributed evenly across all wells of several immunoSEQ 96-well plates, and each plate was treated as a replicate. For sorted subsets, each replicate PCR was loaded with 150 to 250 ng genomic DNA, equivalent to 25,000 to 35,000 T cell genomes. The purified libraries were quantified using a Qubit 3.0 fluorometer, sized with a Bioanalyzer 2100, and then quantified again using the KAPA Library Quantification kit. A separate single-read 150-cycle Illumina NextSeq 550 flow cell was used to sequence each immunoSEQ 96-well plate. Per the source publication's procedure: Because only junctional sequences without quality scores were contained in the immunoSEQ output, filtering matching that applied to full-length reads could not be performed. To assign V/J genes and CDR3, sequences were annotated using PyIR, a Python wrapper for IgBLAST v1.9, with IMGT germline references. Any read was removed if the V/J assignment was weak (E-value above 1e-6), the CDR3 was missing, or the read contained stop codons, out-of-frame junctions, or ambiguous translated residues. V3J clonotypes were defined as sequences sharing the same inferred V gene, J gene, and CDR3 amino acid sequence. The percentage overlap between two repertoires was calculated by dividing the number of shared unique clonotypes by the size of the smaller repertoire. Repertoire richness was assessed with RTK rarefaction, the Chao1 estimator, and Recon v2.1 estimates of unobserved clonotypes. For all TCRbeta clonotypes obtained by the gDNA method from a handful of donors, generation probabilities were computed with OLGA. TCRdb's version of the immuneACCESS table is confined to in-frame rearrangements and falls short of the full clone set. An unresolved V gene accounts for under half of the shortfall where checked; the remainder is of unknown origin. V and J calls and clone size follow that table, whereas D and trimming were derived from the DNA. This sample holds a few hundred thousand clones; roughly 91% were observed only once. The ten largest clones take up under 20% of the sample.

The source of this sequence is a man between 18 and 29 years old in good health. The sample comprised memory CD8+ T cells sorted from blood. The cell subset or site tag for this specimen amounts to: CD45RO+ cells pooled with CCR7-negative TemRA cells.

DNA sequence: TGTGCCTGGAGCCCCGGACAGGGCTACGAGCAGTACTTC. Its product reads: CAWSPGQGYEQYF. The receptor chain draws on TRBV30 and TRBJ2-7; 8 middle bases align to TRBD1. The CDR3 spans 13 residues, from the cysteine through the phenylalanine. The retained sequence is limited to the CDR3, 39 bases, with the frame set at the first base. Here V drops 3 bases and J drops 3 bases, and the junction holds 4 bases not matched to any gene. CDR1 and CDR2 are drawn from the germline V gene (reference sequence): GTSNPN, SVGIG. Supplemented by the reference TRBV30 and TRBJ2-7 proteins around the CDR3, the complete variable domain is SQTIHQWPATLVQPVGSPLSLECTVEGTSNPNLYWYRQAAGRGLQLLFYSVGIGQISSEVPQNLSASRPQDRQFILSSKKLLLSDSGFYLCAWSPGQGYEQYFGPGTRLTVT.